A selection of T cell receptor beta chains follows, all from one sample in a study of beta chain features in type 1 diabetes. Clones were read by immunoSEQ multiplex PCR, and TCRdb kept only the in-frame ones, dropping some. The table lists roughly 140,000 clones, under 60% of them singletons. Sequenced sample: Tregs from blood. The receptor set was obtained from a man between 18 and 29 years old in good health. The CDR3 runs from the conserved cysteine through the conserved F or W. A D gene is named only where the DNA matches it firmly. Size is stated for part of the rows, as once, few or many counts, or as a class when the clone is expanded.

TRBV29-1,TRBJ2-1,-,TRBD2,CSVGSGGVLVNEQFF,TGCAGCGTGGGTAGCGGGGGGGTATTGGTAAATGAGCAGTTCTTC
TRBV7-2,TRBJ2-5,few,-,CASSLSETQYF,TGTGCCAGCAGCCTTAGCGAGACCCAGTACTTC
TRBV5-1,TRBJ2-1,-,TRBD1,CASSSRRDRGPNEQFF,TGCGCCAGCAGCTCCCGCCGGGACAGGGGACCTAATGAGCAGTTCTTC
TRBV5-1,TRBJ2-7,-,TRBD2,CASSLAPGGGVYEQYF,TGCGCCAGCAGCTTGGCCCCTGGCGGGGGGGTCTACGAGCAGTACTTC
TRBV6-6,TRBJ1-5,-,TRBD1,CASSYEDRDNQPQHF,TGTGCCAGCAGTTACGAAGACAGGGACAATCAGCCCCAGCATTTT
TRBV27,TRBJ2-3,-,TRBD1,CASSLSLGQGFTGKTQYF,TGTGCCAGCAGTTTATCGTTAGGACAGGGGTTTACCGGGAAAACGCAGTATTTT
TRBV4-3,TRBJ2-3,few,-,CASSQEGGPRDTQYF,TGCGCCAGCAGCCAAGAGGGGGGGCCAAGAGATACGCAGTATTTT
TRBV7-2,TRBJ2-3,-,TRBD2,CASTLQPPGLAGLTDTQYF,TGTGCCAGCACCCTACAACCTCCGGGACTAGCCGGGCTCACAGATACGCAGTATTTT
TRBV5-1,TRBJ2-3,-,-,CASSPRTDTQYF,TGCGCCAGCAGCCCTCGCACAGATACGCAGTATTTT
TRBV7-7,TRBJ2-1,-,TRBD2,CASSLQLAGGPSYNEQFF,TGTGCCAGCAGCTTGCAACTAGCGGGGGGACCCTCCTACAATGAGCAGTTCTTC
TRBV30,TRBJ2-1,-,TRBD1,CARSTGTGFGHEQFF,TGTGCCCGATCAACCGGGACAGGGTTCGGTCATGAGCAGTTCTTC
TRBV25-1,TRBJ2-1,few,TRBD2,CASTPAGGNYNEQFF,TGTGCCAGCACCCCGGCGGGGGGAAACTACAATGAGCAGTTCTTC
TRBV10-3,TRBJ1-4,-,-,CATSGRGVTTNEKLFF,TGTGCCACCTCGGGACGGGGGGTTACAACTAATGAAAAACTGTTTTTT
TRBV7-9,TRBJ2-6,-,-,CASIRPGEGGANVLTF,TGTGCCAGCATCCGCCCAGGGGAGGGTGGGGCCAACGTCCTGACTTTC
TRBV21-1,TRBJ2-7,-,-,CASSRPGGPSYEQYF,TGTGCCAGCAGCAGACCCGGAGGGCCCTCCTACGAGCAGTACTTC
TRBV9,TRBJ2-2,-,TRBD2,CASSVALAGAPGGELFF,TGTGCCAGCAGCGTAGCTCTAGCGGGGGCTCCGGGCGGGGAGCTGTTTTTT
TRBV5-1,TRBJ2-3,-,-,CASSAGTRATDTQYF,TGCGCCAGCAGCGCCGGGACTCGAGCTACAGATACGCAGTATTTT
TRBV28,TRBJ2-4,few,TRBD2,CASSSPGGSPFVGIQYF,TGTGCCAGCAGTTCCCCGGGAGGGTCTCCTTTTGTCGGCATTCAGTACTTC
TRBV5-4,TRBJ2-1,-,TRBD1,CASSLAGGRNEQFF,TGTGCCAGCAGCTTGGCAGGGGGCCGAAATGAGCAGTTCTTC
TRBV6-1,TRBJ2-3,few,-,CASSGLRGLRTDTQYF,TGTGCCAGCAGTGGACTTCGAGGATTGCGCACAGATACGCAGTATTTT
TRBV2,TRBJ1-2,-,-,CASSLRETAGYTF,TGTGCCAGCAGCCTACGGGAGACGGCAGGCTACACCTTC
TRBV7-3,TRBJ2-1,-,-,CASSPTSDSLNEQFF,TGTGCCAGCAGCCCTACCTCCGACAGCCTAAATGAGCAGTTCTTC
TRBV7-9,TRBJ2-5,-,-,CASTPAETQYF,TGTGCCAGCACCCCCGCGGAGACCCAGTACTTC
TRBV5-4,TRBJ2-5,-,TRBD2,CASSLVAGAETQYF,TGTGCCAGCAGCTTGGTCGCGGGAGCAGAGACCCAGTACTTC
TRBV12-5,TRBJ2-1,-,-,CASGFSNEQFF,TGTGCTAGTGGTTTTAGCAATGAGCAGTTCTTC
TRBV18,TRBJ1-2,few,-,CASSPLVEGGYTF,TGTGCCAGCTCACCGTTGGTGGAGGGAGGCTACACCTTC
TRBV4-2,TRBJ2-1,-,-,CASSQASVNEQFF,TGTGCCAGCAGCCAAGCCTCCGTTAATGAGCAGTTCTTC
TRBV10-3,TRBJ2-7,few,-,CAISESRYEQYF,TGTGCCATCAGTGAGTCGAGATACGAGCAGTACTTC
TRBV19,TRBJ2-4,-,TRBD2,CASSQAAGTILLAKNIQYF,TGTGCCAGTTCTCAGGCAGCCGGGACTATACTACTAGCCAAAAACATTCAGTACTTC
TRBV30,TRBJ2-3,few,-,CAWRKKSYTDTQYF,TGTGCCTGGAGAAAAAAGAGCTACACAGATACGCAGTATTTT
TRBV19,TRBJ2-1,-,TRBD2,CASSINLLAGGYEQFF,TGTGCCAGTAGTATTAACTTACTAGCGGGAGGCTATGAGCAGTTCTTC
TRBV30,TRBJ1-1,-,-,CAWSPQVNTEAFF,TGTGCCTGGAGCCCCCAGGTGAACACTGAAGCTTTCTTT
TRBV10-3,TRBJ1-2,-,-,CAISEEPRYGYTF,TGTGCCATCAGTGAGGAGCCGAGATATGGCTACACCTTC
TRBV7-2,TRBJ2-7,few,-,CASSLAGQSYEQYF,TGTGCCAGCAGCTTAGCGGGCCAGTCCTACGAGCAGTACTTC
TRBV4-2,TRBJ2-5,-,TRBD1,CASSQDLGQGWQTQYF,TGTGCCAGCAGCCAAGATCTCGGACAGGGTTGGCAGACCCAGTACTTC
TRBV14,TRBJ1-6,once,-,CASSQDLTSPLHF,TGTGCCAGCAGCCAAGATCTAACGTCACCCCTCCACTTT
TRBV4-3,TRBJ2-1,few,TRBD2,CASSFSGGPWYEQFF,TGCGCCAGCAGTTTCTCGGGAGGGCCTTGGTATGAGCAGTTCTTC
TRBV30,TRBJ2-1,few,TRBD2,CACGTNEYNEQFF,TGTGCCTGCGGGACTAACGAGTACAATGAGCAGTTCTTC
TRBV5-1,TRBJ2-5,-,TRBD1,CASSFGTGRETQYF,TGCGCCAGCAGCTTCGGGACAGGGAGGGAGACCCAGTACTTC
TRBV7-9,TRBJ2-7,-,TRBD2,CASSLTQGAGTRIYEQYF,TGTGCCAGCAGCTTAACACAGGGCGCCGGGACTAGGATCTACGAGCAGTACTTC
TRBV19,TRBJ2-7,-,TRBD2,CASSTGLAGVFEQYF,TGTGCCAGTAGTACTGGACTAGCGGGAGTCTTCGAGCAGTACTTC
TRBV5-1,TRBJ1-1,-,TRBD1,CASIGPGGKQAFF,TGCGCCAGCATCGGACCAGGGGGTAAACAAGCTTTCTTT
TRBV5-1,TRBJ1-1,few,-,CASSSVGRTEAFF,TGCGCCAGCAGCTCGGTGGGCCGCACTGAAGCTTTCTTT
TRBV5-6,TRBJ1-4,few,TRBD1,CASSPGTEFRYEKLFF,TGTGCCAGCAGCCCCGGGACAGAATTTCGGTATGAAAAACTGTTTTTT
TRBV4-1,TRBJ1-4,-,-,CASSQDRQGFAKLFF,TGCGCCAGCAGCCAAGATAGGCAGGGGTTTGCAAAACTGTTTTTT
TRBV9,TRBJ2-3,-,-,CASSVVPMGRDTQYF,TGTGCCAGCAGCGTAGTACCCATGGGGAGGGATACGCAGTATTTT
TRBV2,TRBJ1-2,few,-,CASSAIRISYGYTF,TGTGCCAGCAGTGCGATCAGGATCTCCTATGGCTACACCTTC
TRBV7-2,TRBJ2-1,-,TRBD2,CASSSTSGGHTYNEQFF,TGTGCCAGCAGCTCGACTAGCGGGGGACATACCTACAATGAGCAGTTCTTC
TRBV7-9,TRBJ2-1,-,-,CASSLINEQFF,TGTGCCAGCAGCTTAATAAATGAGCAGTTCTTC
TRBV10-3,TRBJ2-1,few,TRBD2,CAIRAGTSGGNEQFF,TGTGCCATCAGAGCCGGGACTAGCGGGGGCAATGAGCAGTTCTTC
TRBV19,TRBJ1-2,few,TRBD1,CASSNSGTALTYGYTF,TGTGCCAGTAGTAACTCCGGGACAGCGCTAACCTATGGCTACACCTTC
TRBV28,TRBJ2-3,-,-,CASSILTDTQYF,TGTGCCAGCAGTATCCTCACAGATACGCAGTATTTT
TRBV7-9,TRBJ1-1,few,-,CASSLGRDSNTEAFF,TGTGCCAGCAGCTTAGGCAGGGATTCGAACACTGAAGCTTTCTTT
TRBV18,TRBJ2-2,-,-,CASSPKLVSSSNTGELFF,TGTGCCAGCTCACCTAAACTAGTAAGCTCTTCGAACACCGGGGAGCTGTTTTTT
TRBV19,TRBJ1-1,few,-,CASSRHRDFVEAFF,TGTGCCAGTAGTAGACACAGGGATTTCGTTGAAGCTTTCTTT